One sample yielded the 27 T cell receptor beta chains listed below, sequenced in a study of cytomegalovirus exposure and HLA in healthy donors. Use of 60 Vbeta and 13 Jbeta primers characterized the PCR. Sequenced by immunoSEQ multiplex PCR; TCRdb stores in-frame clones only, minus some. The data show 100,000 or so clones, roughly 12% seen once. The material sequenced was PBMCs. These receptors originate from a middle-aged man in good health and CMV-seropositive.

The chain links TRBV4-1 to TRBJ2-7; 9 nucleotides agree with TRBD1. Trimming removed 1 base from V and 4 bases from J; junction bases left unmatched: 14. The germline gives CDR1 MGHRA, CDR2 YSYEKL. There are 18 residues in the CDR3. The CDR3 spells CASSQVPGTGSSLYEQYF. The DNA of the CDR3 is TGCGCCAGCAGCCAAGTACCCGGGACAGGGAGTTCTTTATACGAGCAGTACTTC.

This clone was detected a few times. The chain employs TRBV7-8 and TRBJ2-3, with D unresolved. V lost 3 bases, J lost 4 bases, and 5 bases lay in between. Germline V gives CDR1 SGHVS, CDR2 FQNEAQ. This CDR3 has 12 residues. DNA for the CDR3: TGTGCCAGCAGCTTGTCTTCAGATACGCAGTATTTT. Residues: CASSLSSDTQYF.

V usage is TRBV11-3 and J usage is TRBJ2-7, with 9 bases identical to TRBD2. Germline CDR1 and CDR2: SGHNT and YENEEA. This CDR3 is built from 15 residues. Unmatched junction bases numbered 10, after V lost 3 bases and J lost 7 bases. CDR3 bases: TGTGCCAGCAGCTTGGGTAGCGGGAGTTCGGGAGAGCAGTACTTC. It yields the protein CASSLGSGSSGEQYF. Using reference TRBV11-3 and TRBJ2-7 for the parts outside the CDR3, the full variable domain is EAGVVQSPRYKIIEKKQPVAFWCNPISGHNTLYWYLQNLGQGPELLIRYENEEAVDDSQLPKDRFSAERLKGVDSTLKIQPAELGDSAVYLCASSLGSGSSGEQYFGPGTRLTVT.

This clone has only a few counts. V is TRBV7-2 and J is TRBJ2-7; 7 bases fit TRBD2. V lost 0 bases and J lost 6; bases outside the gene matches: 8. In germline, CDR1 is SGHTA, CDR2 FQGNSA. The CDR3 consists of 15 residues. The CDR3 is CASSLAGAGVGEQYF. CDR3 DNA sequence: TGTGCCAGCAGCTTAGCTGGCGCGGGAGTGGGCGAGCAGTACTTC.

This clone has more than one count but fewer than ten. CDR3 DNA sequence: TGTGCCACCAGCAGAGGGAGGGCGGGGAAGCACAATGAGCAGTTCTTC. This sequence encodes CATSRGRAGKHNEQFF. This chain connects TRBV15 to TRBJ2-1; tentatively, D is TRBD2 (6 bases). The CDR3 covers 16 residues. Germline loops: CDR1 LNHNV, CDR2 YYDKDF (reference sequence). The V end lost 1 base, the J end lost 5 bases, and 15 bases lay between the germline ends. Full variable domain (outside the CDR3, taken from reference TRBV15 and TRBJ2-1): DAMVIQNPRYQVTQFGKPVTLSCSQTLNHNVMYWYQQKSSQAPKLLFHYYDKDFNNEADTPDNFQSRRPNTSFCFLDIRSPGLGDTAMYLCATSRGRAGKHNEQFFGPGTRLTVL.

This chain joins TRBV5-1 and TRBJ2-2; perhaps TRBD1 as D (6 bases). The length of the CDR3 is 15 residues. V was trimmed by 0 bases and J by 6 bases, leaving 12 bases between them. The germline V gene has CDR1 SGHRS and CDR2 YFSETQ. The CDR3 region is CASSLGRTVAGELFF. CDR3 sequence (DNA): TGCGCCAGCAGCTTGGGTAGGACAGTCGCCGGGGAGCTGTTTTTT.

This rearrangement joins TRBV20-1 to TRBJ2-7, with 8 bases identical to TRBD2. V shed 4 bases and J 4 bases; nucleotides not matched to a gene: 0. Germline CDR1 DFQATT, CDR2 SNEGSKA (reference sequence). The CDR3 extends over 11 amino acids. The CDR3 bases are TGCAGTGCTAAGCGGGAGTACGAGCAGTACTTC. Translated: CSAKREYEQYF.

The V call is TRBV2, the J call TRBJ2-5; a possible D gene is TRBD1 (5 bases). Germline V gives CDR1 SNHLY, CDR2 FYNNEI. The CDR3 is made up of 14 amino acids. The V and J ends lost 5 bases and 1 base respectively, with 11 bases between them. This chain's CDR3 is CASSKDTTQETQYF. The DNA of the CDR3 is TGTGCCAGCAGTAAGGACACTACCCAAGAGACCCAGTACTTC. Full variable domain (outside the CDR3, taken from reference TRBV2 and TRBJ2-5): EPEVTQTPSHQVTQMGQEVILRCVPISNHLYFYWYRQILGQKVEFLVSFYNNEISEKSEIFDDQFSVERPDGSNFTLKIRSTKLEDSAMYFCASSKDTTQETQYFGPGTRLLVL.

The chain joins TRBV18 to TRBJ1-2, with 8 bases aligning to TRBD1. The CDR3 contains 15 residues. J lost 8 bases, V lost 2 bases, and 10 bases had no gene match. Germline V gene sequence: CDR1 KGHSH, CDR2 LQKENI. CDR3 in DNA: TGTGCCAGCTCACCAGTCCCACAGGGGGTTTACGGCTACACCTTC. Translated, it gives CASSPVPQGVYGYTF.

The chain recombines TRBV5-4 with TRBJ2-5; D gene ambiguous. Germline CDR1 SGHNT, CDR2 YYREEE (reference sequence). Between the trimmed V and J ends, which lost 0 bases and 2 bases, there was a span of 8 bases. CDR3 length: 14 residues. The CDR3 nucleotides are TGTGCCAGCAGCTTGGCCGTAGCACAAGAGACCCAGTACTTC. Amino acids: CASSLAVAQETQYF. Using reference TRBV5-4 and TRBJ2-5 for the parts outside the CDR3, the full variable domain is ETGVTQSPTHLIKTRGQQVTLRCSSQSGHNTVSWYQQALGQGPQFIFQYYREEENGRGNFPPRFSGLQFPNYSSELNVNALELDDSALYLCASSLAVAQETQYFGPGTRLLVL.

DNA for the CDR3: TGTGCCAGCAGCCTCAGACCAGGGGCATGGGCCTTATATGGCTACACCTTC. Translating it yields CASSLRPGAWALYGYTF. This chain links TRBV7-2 with TRBJ1-2; D may be TRBD1 (6 bases). CDR1 SGHTA and CDR2 FQGNSA come from the germline V gene. V was shortened by 5 bases and J by 5 bases, with 24 bases between the two germline ends. This CDR3 has 17 residues.

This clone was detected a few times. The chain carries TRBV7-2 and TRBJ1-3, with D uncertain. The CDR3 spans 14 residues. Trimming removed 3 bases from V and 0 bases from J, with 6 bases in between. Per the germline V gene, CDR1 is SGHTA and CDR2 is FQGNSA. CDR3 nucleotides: TGTGCCAGCAGCTTTGAGAGCTCTGGAAACACCATATATTTT. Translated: CASSFESSGNTIYF.

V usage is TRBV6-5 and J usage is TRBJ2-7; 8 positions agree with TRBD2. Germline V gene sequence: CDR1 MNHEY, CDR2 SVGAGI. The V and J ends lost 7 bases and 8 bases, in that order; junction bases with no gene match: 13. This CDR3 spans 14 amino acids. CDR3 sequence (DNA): TGTGCCAGCATGCTAAGCGGGGGTCTACGAAAGCAGTACTTC. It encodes CASMLSGGLRKQYF.

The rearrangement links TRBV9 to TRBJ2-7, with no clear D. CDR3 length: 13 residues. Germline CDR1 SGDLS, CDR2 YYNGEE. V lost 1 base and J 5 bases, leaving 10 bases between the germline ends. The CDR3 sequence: CASSVTLRNEQYF. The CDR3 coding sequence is TGTGCCAGCAGCGTAACGTTGCGGAACGAGCAGTACTTC.

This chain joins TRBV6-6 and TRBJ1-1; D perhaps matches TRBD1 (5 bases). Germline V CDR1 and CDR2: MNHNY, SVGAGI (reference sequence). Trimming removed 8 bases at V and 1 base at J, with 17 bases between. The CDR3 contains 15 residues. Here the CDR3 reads CASGLRTLENTEAFF. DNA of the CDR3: TGTGCCAGCGGACTACGGACACTTGAGAACACTGAAGCTTTCTTT.

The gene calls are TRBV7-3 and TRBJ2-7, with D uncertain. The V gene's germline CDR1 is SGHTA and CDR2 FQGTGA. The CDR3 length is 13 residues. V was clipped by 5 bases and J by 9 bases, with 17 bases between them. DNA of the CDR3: TGTGCCAGCAGCCCCCCGGGTTCACTTGCGCAGTACTTC. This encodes CASSPPGSLAQYF.

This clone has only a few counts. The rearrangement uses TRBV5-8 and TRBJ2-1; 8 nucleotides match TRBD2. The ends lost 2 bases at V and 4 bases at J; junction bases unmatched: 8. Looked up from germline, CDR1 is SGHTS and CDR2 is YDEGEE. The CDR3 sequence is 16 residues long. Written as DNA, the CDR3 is TGTGCCAGCAGCTTACGGTTAGCGGGATCGTACAATGAGCAGTTCTTC. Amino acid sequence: CASSLRLAGSYNEQFF.

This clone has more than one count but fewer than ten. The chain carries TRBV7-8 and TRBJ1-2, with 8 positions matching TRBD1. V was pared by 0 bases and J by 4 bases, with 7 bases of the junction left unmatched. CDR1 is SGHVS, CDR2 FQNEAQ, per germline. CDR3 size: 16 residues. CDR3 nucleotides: TGTGCCAGCAGCTTAGCGGGACTCGACAGGGGCTATGGCTACACCTTC. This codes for CASSLAGLDRGYGYTF.

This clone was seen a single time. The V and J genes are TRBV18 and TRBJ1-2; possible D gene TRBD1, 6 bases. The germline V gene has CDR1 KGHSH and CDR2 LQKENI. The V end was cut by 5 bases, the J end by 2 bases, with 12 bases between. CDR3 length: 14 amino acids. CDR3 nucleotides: TGTGCCAGCTCATCCTGGGGGCGAAACTATGGCTACACCTTC. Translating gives CASSSWGRNYGYTF.

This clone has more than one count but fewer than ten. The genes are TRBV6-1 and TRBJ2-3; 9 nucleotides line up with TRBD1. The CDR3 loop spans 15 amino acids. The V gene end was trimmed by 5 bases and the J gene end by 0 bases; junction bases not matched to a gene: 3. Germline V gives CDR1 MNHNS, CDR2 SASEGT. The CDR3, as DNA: TGTGCCAGCAGTAAGGGACAGGGCAGCACAGATACGCAGTATTTT. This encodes CASSKGQGSTDTQYF.

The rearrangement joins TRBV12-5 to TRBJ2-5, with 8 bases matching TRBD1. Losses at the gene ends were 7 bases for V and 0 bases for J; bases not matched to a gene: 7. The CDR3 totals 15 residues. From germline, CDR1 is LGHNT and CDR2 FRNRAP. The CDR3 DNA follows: TGTGCTAGTGCTGCAGGGGGCGTCCACCAAGAGACCCAGTACTTC. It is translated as CASAAGGVHQETQYF.

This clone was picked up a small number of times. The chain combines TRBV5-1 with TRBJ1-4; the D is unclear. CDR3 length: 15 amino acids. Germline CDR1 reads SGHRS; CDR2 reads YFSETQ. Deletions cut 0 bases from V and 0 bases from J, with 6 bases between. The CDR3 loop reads CASSLASATNEKLFF. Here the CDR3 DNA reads TGCGCCAGCAGCTTGGCCTCAGCAACTAATGAAAAACTGTTTTTT.

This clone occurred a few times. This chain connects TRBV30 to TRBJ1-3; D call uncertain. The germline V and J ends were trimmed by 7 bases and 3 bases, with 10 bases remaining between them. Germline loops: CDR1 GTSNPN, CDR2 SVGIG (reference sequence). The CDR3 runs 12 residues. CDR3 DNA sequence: TGTGCCTATCAGGCCGGTGGAAACACCATATATTTT. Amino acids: CAYQAGGNTIYF.

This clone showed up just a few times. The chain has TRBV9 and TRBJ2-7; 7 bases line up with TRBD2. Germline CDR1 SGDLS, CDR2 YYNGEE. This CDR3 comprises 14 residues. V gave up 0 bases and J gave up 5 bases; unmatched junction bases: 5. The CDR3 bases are TGTGCCAGCAGCGTAGAAGCGGGGCTCAACGAGCAGTACTTC. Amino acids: CASSVEAGLNEQYF.

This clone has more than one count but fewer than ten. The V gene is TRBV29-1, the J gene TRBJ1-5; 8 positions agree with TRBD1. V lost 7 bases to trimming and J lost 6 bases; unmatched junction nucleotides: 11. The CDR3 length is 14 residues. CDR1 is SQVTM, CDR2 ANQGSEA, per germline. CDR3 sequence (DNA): TGCAGCGACCCGGACAGGGAGAGTGTTCAGCCCCAGCATTTT. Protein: CSDPDRESVQPQHF.

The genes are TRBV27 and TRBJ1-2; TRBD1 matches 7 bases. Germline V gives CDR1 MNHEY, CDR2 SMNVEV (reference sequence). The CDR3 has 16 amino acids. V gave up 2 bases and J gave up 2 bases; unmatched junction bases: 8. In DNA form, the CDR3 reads TGTGCCAGCAGTTTACTCAGACAGGGCTCAAACTATGGCTACACCTTC. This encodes CASSLLRQGSNYGYTF.

The CDR3 coding sequence is TGCGCCAGCAGCTTGGGGGTAGCGGGAGATAGGGGCACAGATACGCAGTATTTT. It is translated as CASSLGVAGDRGTDTQYF. The rearrangement joins TRBV5-1 to TRBJ2-3; 9 bases agree with TRBD2. Germline V gives CDR1 SGHRS, CDR2 YFSETQ. This CDR3 contains 18 residues. V lost 0 bases to trimming and J lost 1 base; unmatched junction nucleotides: 9.